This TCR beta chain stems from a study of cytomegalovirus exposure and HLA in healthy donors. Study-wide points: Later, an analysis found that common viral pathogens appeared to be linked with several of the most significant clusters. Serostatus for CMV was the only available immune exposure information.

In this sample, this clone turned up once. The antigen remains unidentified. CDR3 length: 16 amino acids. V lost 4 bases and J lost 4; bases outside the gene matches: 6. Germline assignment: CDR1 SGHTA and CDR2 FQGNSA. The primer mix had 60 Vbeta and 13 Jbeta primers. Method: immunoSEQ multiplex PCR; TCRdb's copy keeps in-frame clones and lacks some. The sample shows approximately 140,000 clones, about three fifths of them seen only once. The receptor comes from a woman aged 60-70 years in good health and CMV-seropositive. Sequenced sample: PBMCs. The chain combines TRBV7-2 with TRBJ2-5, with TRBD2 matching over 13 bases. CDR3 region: CASSSRTSGSRETQYF. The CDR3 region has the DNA TGTGCCAGCAGCTCCCGGACTAGCGGGAGCCGAGAGACCCAGTACTTC.